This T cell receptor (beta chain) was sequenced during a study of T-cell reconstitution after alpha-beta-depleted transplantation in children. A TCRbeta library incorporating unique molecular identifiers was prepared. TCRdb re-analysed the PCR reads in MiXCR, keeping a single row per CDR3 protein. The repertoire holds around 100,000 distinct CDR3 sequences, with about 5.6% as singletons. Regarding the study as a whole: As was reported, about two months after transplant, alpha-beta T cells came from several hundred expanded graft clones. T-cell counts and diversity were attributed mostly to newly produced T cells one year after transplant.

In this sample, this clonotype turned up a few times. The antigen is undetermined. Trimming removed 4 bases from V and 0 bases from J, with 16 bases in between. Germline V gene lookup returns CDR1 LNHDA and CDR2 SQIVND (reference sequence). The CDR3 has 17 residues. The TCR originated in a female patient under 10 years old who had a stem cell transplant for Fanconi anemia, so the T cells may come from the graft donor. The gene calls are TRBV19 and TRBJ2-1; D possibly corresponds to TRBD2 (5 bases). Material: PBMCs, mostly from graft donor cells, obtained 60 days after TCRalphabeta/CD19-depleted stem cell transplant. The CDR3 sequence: CASSRTAYRVSYNEQFF. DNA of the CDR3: TGTGCCAGTAGTAGGACTGCCTACCGCGTCTCCTACAATGAGCAGTTCTTC.